This T cell receptor (beta chain) was captured in a study of monozygotic twins with cystic fibrosis. Study results and limitations: Unrelated CF individuals shared fewer identical clonotypes than monozygotic CF twins.

With regard to this clone: Its antigen is unidentified.

The CDR3 consists of 13 residues. In germline, CDR1 is GTSNPN, CDR2 SVGIG (reference sequence). The assay was immunoSEQ multiplex PCR, and TCRdb's table has in-frame clones only and misses some. The data contain 15,000 to 25,000 clones, about 90% of them singletons. Sequenced input: blood. V is TRBV30 and J is TRBJ2-5; perhaps TRBD1 as D (6 bases). The DNA end favors TRBJ2-7, so the J call may be wrong. The clonotype comes from a girl aged 2-9 years with cystic fibrosis. CDR3 in DNA: TGTGCCTGGAGTGTACACAGGGCCCACGAGCAGTACTTC. Translating gives CAWSVHRAHEQYF.